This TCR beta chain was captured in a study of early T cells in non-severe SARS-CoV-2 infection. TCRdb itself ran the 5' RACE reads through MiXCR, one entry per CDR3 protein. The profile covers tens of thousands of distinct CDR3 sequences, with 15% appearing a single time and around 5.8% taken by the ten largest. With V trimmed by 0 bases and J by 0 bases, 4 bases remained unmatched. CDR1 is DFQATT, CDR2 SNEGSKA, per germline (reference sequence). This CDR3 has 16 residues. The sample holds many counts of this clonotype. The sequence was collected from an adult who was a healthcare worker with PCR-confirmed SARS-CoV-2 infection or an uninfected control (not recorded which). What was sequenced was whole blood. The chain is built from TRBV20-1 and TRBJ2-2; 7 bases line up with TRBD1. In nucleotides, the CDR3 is TGCAGTGCTAGAGATGGCGACAGGGCGAACACCGGGGAGCTGTTTTTT. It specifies CSARDGDRANTGELFF.